Listed below are T cell receptor beta chains from one sample, sequenced in a study of T cell responses to AZD1222 COVID-19 vaccine. Sequencing used immunoSEQ multiplex PCR; TCRdb keeps in-frame clones, though not all of them. The sample lists about 130,000 clones, roughly 94% occurring once. The sequenced sample was peripheral blood, obtained on day 0 of AZD1222 vaccination. The receptors were sampled from an adult in good health. Each CDR3 is given with its conserved first and last residue. A D gene is named only where the DNA matches it firmly. Expanded clones get a size class; other rows say once, few or many, or leave the size out.

TRBV21-1	.	TRBJ2-7	.	TGTGCCAGCACAGGGATGAAACCCTTGTGGTACGAGCAGTACTTC	CASTGMKPLWYEQYF
TRBV27	.	TRBJ1-6	.	TGTGCCAGCAGTTTATCGGGGGGAGCAGGGAACTCACCCCTCCACTTT	CASSLSGGAGNSPLHF
TRBV6-5	.	TRBJ1-1	.	TGTGCCAGCAGTACCTCGGGAAGTATGAACACTGAAGCTTTCTTT	CASSTSGSMNTEAFF
TRBV28	.	TRBJ1-2	once	TGTGCCAGCAGGCTAAACTCTAACTATGGCTACACCTTC	CASRLNSNYGYTF
TRBV6-5	.	TRBJ2-1	.	TGTGCCAGCAGTTACGAGCGGCACTCCTACAATGAGCAGTTCTTC	CASSYERHSYNEQFF
TRBV7-9	TRBD2	TRBJ2-3	.	TGTGCCAGCAGCCCCACGGGACTAGCGGGAGGGATCACAGATACGCAGTATTTT	CASSPTGLAGGITDTQYF
TRBV27	.	TRBJ1-3	.	TGTGCCAGCAGGGTAGGACAGAACCTAGGAAACACCATATATTTT	CASRVGQNLGNTIYF
TRBV19	TRBD1	TRBJ1-2	.	TGTGCCAGTAGTCCTCGGACAGGGGGCGATTATGGCTACACCTTC	CASSPRTGGDYGYTF
TRBV6-2/TRBV6-3	TRBD2	TRBJ2-7	.	TGTGCCAGCAGTTACCCCCCGAGGGTAGCGGGAGCTTACGAGCAGTACTTC	CASSYPPRVAGAYEQYF
TRBV7-2	TRBD2	TRBJ2-1	.	TGTGCCAGCAGTATGACCGGGACTAGCGGCCCTGAGCAGTTCTTC	CASSMTGTSGPEQFF
TRBV28	.	TRBJ2-3	.	TGTGCCAGCAGTTTACGCCCCCTAGATACGCAGTATTTT	CASSLRPLDTQYF
TRBV4-1	TRBD1	TRBJ2-7	.	TGCGCCAGCAGCCAAGTCGGACAGGGCTACGAGCAGTACTTC	CASSQVGQGYEQYF
TRBV9	TRBD2	TRBJ2-2	.	TGTGCCAGCAGCCCTCTCGCGGGAGGGGCCGGGGAGCTGTTTTTT	CASSPLAGGAGELFF
TRBV11-2	.	TRBJ2-1	.	TGTGCCAGCAGCTTGGGTGGACCCCCAAATGAGCAGTTCTTC	CASSLGGPPNEQFF
TRBV2	.	TRBJ1-5	.	TGTGCCAGCAGCCCTGAAGTGCAGCCCCAGCATTTT	CASSPEVQPQHF
TRBV13	.	TRBJ2-7	.	TGTGCCAGCAGCGTCCTGAGGTACGAGCAGTACTTC	CASSVLRYEQYF
TRBV6-5	.	TRBJ1-6	.	TGTGCCAGCAGTAAGGACACTAATTCACCCCTCCACTTT	CASSKDTNSPLHF
TRBV6-2/TRBV6-3	.	TRBJ2-2	.	TGTGCCAGCAGTTACGAGTTAAAGGGTGTGACTTTAACCGGGGAGCTGTTTTTT	CASSYELKGVTLTGELFF
TRBV18	.	TRBJ2-5	.	TGTGCCAGCTCAAGGGACACCCAAGAGACCCAGTACTTC	CASSRDTQETQYF
TRBV7-3	TRBD2	TRBJ2-2	.	TGTGCCAGCAGATCGGGACTAGCGGGAGCCGGGGAGCTGTTTTTT	CASRSGLAGAGELFF
TRBV2	.	TRBJ2-1	.	TGTGCCACCGCGTTAAGATCCTACAATGAGCAGTTCTTC	CATALRSYNEQFF
TRBV30	.	TRBJ2-7	.	TGTGCCTGGAGTAAAGAGAGGGGGGGGTCCTACGAGCAGTACTTC	CAWSKERGGSYEQYF
TRBV5-8	.	TRBJ1-2	.	TGTGCCAGCAGCACGGACAGTCTCAACTATGGCTACACCTTC	CASSTDSLNYGYTF
TRBV5-5	.	TRBJ2-4	.	TGTGCCAGCAGCTGGGTCTCTACGACCCCACTGCGGAACATTCAGTACTTC	CASSWVSTTPLRNIQYF
TRBV28	.	TRBJ1-6	once	TGTGCCAGCAGTTTCGGTAATTCACCCCTCCACTTT	CASSFGNSPLHF
TRBV6-5	TRBD1	TRBJ1-5	.	TGTGCCAGCAGTTACTCGAGAGACAGGGCTCAGCCCCAGCATTTT	CASSYSRDRAQPQHF
TRBV5-4	TRBD2	TRBJ2-7	.	TGTGCCAGCAGACCCGGGACTAGCTACGAGCAGTACTTC	CASRPGTSYEQYF
TRBV7-2	.	TRBJ1-1	.	TGTGCCAGCAGCTTAGACATGAACACTGAAGCTTTCTTT	CASSLDMNTEAFF
TRBV29-1	TRBD1	TRBJ1-2	.	TGCAGCGTCCGGGACAGGGTTAACTATGGCTACACCTTC	CSVRDRVNYGYTF
TRBV18	.	TRBJ1-1	.	TGTGCCAGCTCACCAAGCGGTGCTGGATCTGAAGCTTTCTTT	CASSPSGAGSEAFF
TRBV5-1	.	TRBJ1-1	.	TGCGCCAGCAGCTTGACAGGGACCACTGAAGCTTTCTTT	CASSLTGTTEAFF
TRBV30	TRBD2	TRBJ2-1	.	TGTGCCTCTAATCACGGGGGGAATGAGCAGTTCTTC	CASNHGGNEQFF
TRBV5-5	TRBD1	TRBJ2-2	.	TGTGCCAGCAGCTTGGCCTCATTAGGGACAGGGGAAAGCACCGGGGAGCTGTTTTTT	CASSLASLGTGESTGELFF
TRBV27	.	TRBJ1-1	.	TGTGCCAGCGCACTTGGGACTGAAGCTTTCTTT	CASALGTEAFF
TRBV4-3	.	TRBJ2-7	.	TGCGCCAGCAGCCAAGTGTCAGCGGCCTCCTACGAGCAGTACTTC	CASSQVSAASYEQYF
TRBV7-9	.	TRBJ2-2	.	TGTGCCAGCAGCCCGACGGTCGCGAACACCGGGGAGCTGTTTTTT	CASSPTVANTGELFF
TRBV19	.	TRBJ2-7	.	TGTGCCAGTAGTATTCCTGGGGTAGGACAGGACTACAAAGGGTGTCACGAGCAGTACTTC	CASSIPGVGQDYKGCHEQYF
TRBV5-1	TRBD1	TRBJ1-2	.	TGCGCCAGCGGGGGACAGGGTAACTATGGCTACACCTTC	CASGGQGNYGYTF
TRBV4-3	.	TRBJ2-7	.	TGCGCCAGCAGCCAAGAACCCGGGGGAAACTCCTACGAGCAGTACTTC	CASSQEPGGNSYEQYF
TRBV11-3	.	TRBJ1-1	.	TGTGCCAGCAGCCATCCTTGGGGTACTGAAGCTTTCTTT	CASSHPWGTEAFF
TRBV9	.	TRBJ2-3	.	TGTGCCAGCAGCGTAGGGACTGCGGATACGCAGTATTTT	CASSVGTADTQYF
TRBV5-1	.	TRBJ1-5	.	TGCGCCAGCCGCCGAGTAATAAATCAGCCCCAGCATTTT	CASRRVINQPQHF
TRBV24-1	.	TRBJ1-5	.	TGTGCCACCAGTGATACAACGGGCCTTGGGCGGGATCAGCCCCAGCATTTT	CATSDTTGLGRDQPQHF
TRBV6-2/TRBV6-3	.	TRBJ1-6	.	TGTGCCAGCAGTTCGACAGTCATCAGCTCCTATAATTCACCCCTCCACTTT	CASSSTVISSYNSPLHF
TRBV11-3	TRBD2	TRBJ2-7	.	TGTGCCAGCAGCTCCCACGGGGGACTAGCACAACCCTACGAGCAGTACTTC	CASSSHGGLAQPYEQYF